This T cell receptor (beta chain) was recovered during a study of blood T cell repertoires in COVID-19. This clone was detected once. V was pared by 5 bases and J by 4 bases, with 10 bases of the junction left unmatched. This CDR3 has 16 amino acids. CDR1 SGHTA and CDR2 FQGNSA come from the germline V gene. In the original analysis: Nucleated cell counts were estimated from reference gene primer amplification. The assay was immunoSEQ multiplex PCR, and TCRdb's table has in-frame clones only and misses some. V and J calls plus clone size are reproduced from that table; the DNA served to infer D and trimming. This table holds nearly 250,000 clones, 70% to 85% found once.

The specimen was peripheral blood. This TCR came from a woman older than 75 with acute or convalescent COVID-19. This chain uses TRBV7-2 with TRBJ2-7; TRBD2 matches at 11 bases. CDR3 in DNA: TGTGCCAGCAGCGAGACTAGCGGGGCTCGATCTTACGAGCAGTACTTC. Amino acids: CASSETSGARSYEQYF.